These T cell receptor beta chains were read from a single sample in a study of blood T cell repertoires in COVID-19. Clones were read by immunoSEQ multiplex PCR, and TCRdb kept only the in-frame ones, dropping some. The sample has under 250,000 clones, 86% seen once. Sequencing was carried out using peripheral blood. The source is a woman of 80 years or more with COVID-19, enrolled during active disease. CDR3s include the opening cysteine and the closing phenylalanine or tryptophan. D genes are given only for firm matches. Clone size is not always given. Where it is, it says once, few, many or a class for expanded clones.

>TRBV5-6|TRBJ2-5|.|TRBD2
CASSLRSGGIETQYF
TGTGCCAGCAGCTTAAGGAGCGGGGGGATAGAGACCCAGTACTTC
>TRBV27|TRBJ1-4|.|.
CASSPRTLNEKLFF
TGTGCCAGCAGTCCCCGGACATTGAATGAAAAACTGTTTTTT
>TRBV28|TRBJ1-2|.|TRBD1
CASGTGVPGYTF
TGTGCCAGCGGGACAGGGGTCCCTGGCTACACCTTC
>TRBV12-3/TRBV12-4|TRBJ2-1|.|TRBD2
CASSGGPGNEQFF
TGTGCCAGTAGCGGGGGCCCGGGCAATGAGCAGTTCTTC
>TRBV27|TRBJ1-2|.|TRBD1
CASSSPGQGGYGYTF
TGTGCCAGCAGTTCCCCGGGACAGGGCGGATATGGCTACACCTTC
>TRBV7-2|TRBJ2-3|.|TRBD2
CASSTLRGGGATSTDTQYF
TGTGCCAGCAGTACCTTGCGGGGGGGTGGGGCCACTAGCACAGATACGCAGTATTTT
>TRBV7-2|TRBJ1-2|.|TRBD1
CASSEHRGLSGYTF
TGTGCCAGCAGCGAGCACAGGGGGCTGTCGGGCTACACCTTC
>TRBV10-2|TRBJ1-4|.|.
CASSEFGAPNEKLFF
TGCGCCAGCAGTGAGTTTGGGGCCCCTAATGAAAAACTGTTTTTT
>TRBV28|TRBJ2-3|.|.
CASSPGWGTDTQYF
TGTGCCAGCAGTCCGGGATGGGGCACAGATACGCAGTATTTT
>TRBV19|TRBJ1-1|once|TRBD1
CASSITQGSFMNTEAFF
TGTGCCAGTAGTATTACACAGGGGAGTTTTATGAACACTGAAGCTTTCTTT
>TRBV19|TRBJ1-5|.|TRBD1
CASSIGGTGNQPQHF
TGTGCCAGTAGTATAGGAGGGACAGGGAATCAGCCCCAGCATTTT
>TRBV21-1|TRBJ1-1|once|.
CASRQVNTEAFF
TGTGCCAGCAGGCAGGTGAACACTGAAGCTTTCTTT
>TRBV28|TRBJ1-1|.|.
CASIPFGGRSNTEAFF
TGTGCCAGCATCCCTTTTGGAGGGAGGTCGAACACTGAAGCTTTCTTT
>TRBV23-1|TRBJ1-1|.|.
CASSQGSGTNEAFF
TGCGCCAGCAGTCAAGGGTCAGGTACAAATGAAGCTTTCTTT
>TRBV12-3/TRBV12-4|TRBJ2-7|once|.
CASSRAGYEQYF
TGTGCCAGCAGTAGGGCAGGGTACGAGCAGTACTTC
>TRBV2|TRBJ2-3|.|.
CASSGSRGRTDTQYF
TGTGCCAGCAGTGGATCACGGGGGAGGACAGATACGCAGTATTTT
>TRBV20-1|TRBJ2-1|.|.
CSASPSSYNEQFF
TGCAGTGCTAGTCCTAGCTCCTACAATGAGCAGTTCTTC
>TRBV7-2|TRBJ1-4|.|TRBD1
CASSSGGIREKLFF
TGTGCCAGCAGCTCAGGGGGCATCAGGGAAAAACTGTTTTTT
>TRBV10-1|TRBJ2-6|.|TRBD1
CASSGGTGKSGANVLTF
TGCGCCAGCAGTGGTGGGACAGGGAAGTCTGGGGCCAACGTCCTGACTTTC
>TRBV10-3|TRBJ1-1|.|TRBD1
CAISEQGAFSEAFF
TGTGCCATCAGTGAACAGGGGGCATTCTCTGAAGCTTTCTTT
>TRBV5-4|TRBJ2-3|.|TRBD1
CASSLVLDRVTDTQYF
TGTGCCAGCAGCTTGGTATTGGACAGGGTCACAGATACGCAGTATTTT
>TRBV7-9|TRBJ2-5|.|TRBD2
CASSPGVAGVPGYQETQYF
TGTGCCAGCAGCCCGGGGGTAGCGGGGGTCCCGGGGTACCAAGAGACCCAGTACTTC
>TRBV28|TRBJ1-2|few|TRBD1
CASSLWGQGHGYTF
TGTGCCAGCAGTTTGTGGGGACAGGGACACGGCTACACCTTC
>TRBV5-1|TRBJ2-5|.|.
CASTTDLARKGETQYF
TGCGCCAGCACTACCGATCTAGCGCGAAAGGGAGAGACCCAGTACTTC
>TRBV6-5|TRBJ2-3|.|.
CASSRRGDTQYF
TGTGCCAGCAGTCGAAGGGGGGATACGCAGTATTTT
>TRBV10-3|TRBJ1-1|.|.
CATTGASEAFF
TGTGCCACCACTGGGGCTTCTGAAGCTTTCTTT
>TRBV18|TRBJ2-1|.|.
CASSPMNEQFF
TGTGCCAGCTCACCCATGAATGAGCAGTTCTTC
>TRBV18|TRBJ1-1|.|TRBD1
CASSPRDRGIMNTEAFF
TGTGCCAGCTCACCAAGGGACAGGGGCATTATGAACACTGAAGCTTTCTTT
>TRBV19|TRBJ2-2|.|TRBD1
CASSSWTGSGTGELFF
TGTGCCAGTAGTTCGTGGACAGGGTCGGGCACCGGGGAGCTGTTTTTT
>TRBV6-6|TRBJ1-5|.|TRBD1
CATQGAYNQPQHF
TGTGCCACCCAGGGGGCTTACAATCAGCCCCAGCATTTT
>TRBV10-3|TRBJ1-1|.|.
CAIRGTSRGTEAFF
TGTGCCATCAGGGGGACATCGAGGGGGACTGAAGCTTTCTTT
>TRBV10-3|TRBJ1-1|.|.
CATLLSFPAAGTEAFF
TGTGCCACCCTCCTATCCTTTCCGGCGGCGGGCACTGAAGCTTTCTTT
>TRBV29-1|TRBJ2-1|.|TRBD2
CSVLAGGPNEQFF
TGCAGCGTTCTAGCGGGGGGGCCTAATGAGCAGTTCTTC
>TRBV6-5|TRBJ1-3|.|.
CATFEGGVGNTIYF
TGTGCCACCTTTGAGGGGGGGGTAGGAAACACCATATATTTT
>TRBV6-5|TRBJ1-2|.|TRBD1
CASSYSGTGAYGYTF
TGTGCCAGCAGTTACTCCGGGACAGGGGCCTATGGCTACACCTTC
>TRBV4-1|TRBJ1-6|.|TRBD1
CASSQEGQGASRLHF
TGCGCCAGCAGCCAAGAGGGACAGGGGGCAAGTCGCCTCCACTTT
>TRBV3-1/TRBV3-2|TRBJ2-3|.|TRBD1
CASSSTGESTDTQYF
TGTGCCAGCAGCTCGACAGGGGAGAGCACAGATACGCAGTATTTT
>TRBV4-2|TRBJ2-3|.|TRBD1
CASSQDRGQGSTDTQYF
TGTGCCAGCAGCCAAGATCGGGGACAGGGTAGCACAGATACGCAGTATTTT
>TRBV7-2|TRBJ1-2|many|.
CASSLNWGREDGYTF
TGTGCCAGCAGCTTAAATTGGGGCCGGGAGGATGGCTACACCTTC
>TRBV11-3|TRBJ2-1|.|.
CASSEPKSTGSSYNEQFF
TGTGCCAGCAGCGAACCTAAAAGCACAGGGAGCTCCTACAATGAGCAGTTCTTC
>TRBV25-1|TRBJ1-2|.|TRBD1
CASSEYGDSYGYTF
TGTGCCAGCAGTGAATATGGGGACAGCTATGGCTACACCTTC
>TRBV5-1|TRBJ2-3|.|TRBD1
CASRHDGTDTDTQYF
TGCGCCAGCAGACATGACGGGACAGACACAGATACGCAGTATTTT
>TRBV6-6|TRBJ1-3|once|.
CASSRGLGNTIYF
TGTGCCAGCAGCAGGGGTCTTGGAAACACCATATATTTT
>TRBV27|TRBJ1-6|.|.
CASSLTQNVENSPLHF
TGTGCCAGCAGTTTAACACAGAACGTTGAGAATTCACCCCTCCACTTT
>TRBV3-1/TRBV3-2|TRBJ1-2|.|.
CASSQGLDYGYTF
TGTGCCAGCAGCCAAGGGCTCGACTATGGCTACACCTTC
>TRBV15|TRBJ1-1|.|.
CATSPLMNTEAFF
TGTGCCACCAGCCCTTTAATGAACACTGAAGCTTTCTTT
>TRBV6-1|TRBJ2-5|.|.
CASSEDPSVETQYF
TGTGCCAGCAGTGAGGACCCTAGCGTAGAGACCCAGTACTTC
>TRBV28|TRBJ1-2|.|.
CASSRTGGETIYGYTF
TGTGCCAGCAGTCGGACGGGGGGGGAAACCATCTATGGCTACACCTTC
>TRBV29-1|TRBJ2-2|.|.
CSVVGHSNTGELFF
TGCAGCGTTGTGGGACATTCGAACACCGGGGAGCTGTTTTTT
>TRBV30|TRBJ2-6|.|.
CAWGLQGGGANVLTF
TGTGCCTGGGGCCTCCAGGGTGGTGGGGCCAACGTCCTGACTTTC
>TRBV7-6|TRBJ1-3|.|.
CASSLESNGVSGNTIYF
TGTGCCAGCAGCTTGGAAAGTAACGGAGTCTCTGGAAACACCATATATTTT
>TRBV4-3|TRBJ2-7|few|TRBD2
CASSQVAGGSYEQYF
TGCGCCAGCAGCCAAGTAGCGGGGGGCTCCTACGAGCAGTACTTC
>TRBV10-2|TRBJ1-1|.|.
CASSESAGVRTEAFF
TGCGCCAGCAGTGAGTCTGCGGGGGTTAGGACTGAAGCTTTCTTT
>TRBV5-1|TRBJ1-5|few|.
CASSLEAGGEPQHF
TGCGCCAGCAGCTTGGAGGCCGGAGGTGAGCCCCAGCATTTT
>TRBV6-5|TRBJ1-2|once|TRBD1
CASTQGDTGGYTF
TGTGCCTCAACACAGGGGGATACGGGCGGCTACACCTTC